These T cell receptor beta chains were read from a single sample in a study of siplizumab effects on memory and regulatory T cells. The table came from immunoSEQ multiplex PCR; TCRdb's copy has only in-frame clones and leaves some out. The sample contains roughly 69,000 clones, approximately 87% of which appear only once. Sequenced sample: memory CD4+ T cells sorted from blood. These receptors came from a human donor in good health. CDR3s leave out the opening cysteine and the closing phenylalanine or tryptophan. Some rows have no size entry. The others give once, few or many, or a class for an expanded clone.

clone_size	v_call	j_call	cdr3_aa
few	TRBV4-1	TRBJ1-2	ASRNVWGYGYT
-	TRBV18	TRBJ2-3	ASSSAASGMIDTQY
-	TRBV6-1	TRBJ2-3	ASSEVFRGTDTQY
-	TRBV2	TRBJ1-2	ASRSDSKGYGYT
once	TRBV18	TRBJ2-2	ASSNLGNTGELF
few	TRBV23-1	TRBJ1-1	ASSHPDGPR
-	TRBV29-1	TRBJ1-4	SVEAPQAGKLF
-	TRBV25-1	TRBJ2-7	ASSGQGAVYEQY
few	TRBV2	TRBJ2-1	ASGKREYYEQF
-	TRBV9	TRBJ1-1	ASSAQDRATEAF
-	TRBV19	TRBJ2-7	ASSSRQTYEQY
-	TRBV9	TRBJ2-7	ASSPGIAGTHEQY
-	TRBV5-8	TRBJ2-2	ASSLGTGPANTGELF
-	TRBV7-2	TRBJ2-1	ASSSFEGSGDEQF
-	TRBV7-2	TRBJ1-3	ASSRTQRNTIY
-	TRBV19	TRBJ1-4	ASRGDGGTRNEKLF
-	TRBV27	TRBJ2-7	ASRDKLHSYEQY
-	TRBV13	TRBJ2-3	ASSPPLADSTDTQY
few	TRBV10-3	TRBJ2-1	AISETRLANEQF
-	TRBV7-6	TRBJ1-1	ASSPRQGRTEAF
-	TRBV5-6	TRBJ2-7	ASSLWQTYEQY
-	TRBV11-2	TRBJ2-1	ASSSTGTSRYNEQF
-	TRBV19	TRBJ1-4	ASSMTRSTDPRPF
-	TRBV5-1	TRBJ1-4	ASSLYQGSIGSEKLF
-	TRBV7-3	TRBJ2-7	ASSLSGGYEQY
-	TRBV14	TRBJ2-2	ASSQRTGELF
-	TRBV27	TRBJ2-6	ASSFEVTGANVLT
-	TRBV14	TRBJ2-5	ASSQIGARETQY
-	TRBV6-6	TRBJ1-2	ASSFPPGMDSGYT